The sequence of this T cell receptor beta chain was determined in a study of T cell responses to AZD1222 COVID-19 vaccine. TCRdb's table, derived via immunoSEQ multiplex PCR, lists solely in-frame clones and lacks some. The top ten hold under 3% of the sample, which has around 120,000 clones, approximately 86% seen once. Notes on the study in general: There were repertoire samples only from the period after the peak T cell response. AZD1222 recipients seropositive at baseline numbered only 6 or 7. Donors, mostly white British, included more females; clonal diversity was possibly underestimated. Among vaccine-associated CD4 TCRs, coverage spanned spike, with dominance at 160-218 and 743-854.

CDR1 is SQVTM and CDR2 is ANQGSEA in the germline V gene. The CDR3 covers 13 residues. Trimming cost V 4 bases and J 5 bases, with 14 bases left between them. To note about this clone: Its antigen remains unknown.

Sample: peripheral blood, taken 28 days after the second AZD1222 dose. The receptor comes from an adult who received the AZD1222 COVID-19 vaccine. The V call is TRBV29-1, the J call TRBJ1-1; no definite D call. In nucleotides, the CDR3 is TGCAGCGTTGCGAGTTTTCCCGAAACTGAAGCTTTCTTT. Protein: CSVASFPETEAFF.